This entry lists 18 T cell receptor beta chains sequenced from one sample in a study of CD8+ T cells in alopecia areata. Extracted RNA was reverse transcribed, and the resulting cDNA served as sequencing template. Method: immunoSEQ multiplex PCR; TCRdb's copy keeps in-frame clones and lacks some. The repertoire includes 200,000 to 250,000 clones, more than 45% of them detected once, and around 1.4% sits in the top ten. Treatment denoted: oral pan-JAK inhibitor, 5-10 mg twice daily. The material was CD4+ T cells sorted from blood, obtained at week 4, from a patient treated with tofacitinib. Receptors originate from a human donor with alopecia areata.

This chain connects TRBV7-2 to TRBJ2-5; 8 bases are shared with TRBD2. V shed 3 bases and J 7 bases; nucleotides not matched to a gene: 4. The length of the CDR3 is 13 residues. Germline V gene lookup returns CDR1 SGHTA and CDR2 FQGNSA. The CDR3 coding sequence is TGTGCCAGCAGCTTGGGACTAGTTGGGACCCAGTACTTC. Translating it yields CASSLGLVGTQYF.

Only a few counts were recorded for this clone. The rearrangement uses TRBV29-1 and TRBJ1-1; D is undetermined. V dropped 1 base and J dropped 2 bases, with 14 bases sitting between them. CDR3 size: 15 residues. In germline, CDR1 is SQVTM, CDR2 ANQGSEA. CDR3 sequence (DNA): TGCAGCGTTGAAGCAGTCCCGTCCGTAAACACTGAAGCTTTCTTT. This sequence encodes CSVEAVPSVNTEAFF. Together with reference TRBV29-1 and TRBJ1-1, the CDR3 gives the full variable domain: SAVISQKPSRDICQRGTSLTIQCQVDSQVTMMFWYRQQPGQSLTLIATANQGSEATYESGFVIDKFPISRPNLTFSTLTVSNMSPEDSSIYLCSVEAVPSVNTEAFFGQGTRLTVV.

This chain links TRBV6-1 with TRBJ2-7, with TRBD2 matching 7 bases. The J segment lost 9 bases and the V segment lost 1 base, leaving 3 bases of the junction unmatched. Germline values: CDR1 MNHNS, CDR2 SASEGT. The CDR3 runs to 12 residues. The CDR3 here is CASSEGLAVQYF. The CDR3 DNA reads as TGTGCCAGCAGTGAAGGACTAGCTGTGCAGTACTTC.

This chain's CDR3 is CASRTSGRGETQYF. The CDR3 DNA reads TGTGCCAGCAGGACTAGCGGGAGAGGGGAGACCCAGTACTTC. This chain connects TRBV2 to TRBJ2-5, with 12 bases aligning to TRBD2. Germline CDR1 is SNHLY and CDR2 is FYNNEI. This CDR3 contains 14 residues. V trimming: 6 bases; J trimming: 5 bases; junction bases outside the gene matches: 4.

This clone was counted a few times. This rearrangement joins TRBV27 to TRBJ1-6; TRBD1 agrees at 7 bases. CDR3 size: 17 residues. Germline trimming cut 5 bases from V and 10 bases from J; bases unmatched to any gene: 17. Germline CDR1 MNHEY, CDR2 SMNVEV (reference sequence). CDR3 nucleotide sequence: TGTGCCAGCAGTCCCCTGACAGGGACCGGCGAATACTCACCCCTCCACTTT. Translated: CASSPLTGTGEYSPLHF.

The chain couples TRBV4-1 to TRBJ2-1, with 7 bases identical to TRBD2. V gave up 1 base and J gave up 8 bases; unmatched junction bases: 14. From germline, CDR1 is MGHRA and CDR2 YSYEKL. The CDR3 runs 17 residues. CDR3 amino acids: CASSQVGTSEGGYEQFF. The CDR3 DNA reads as TGCGCCAGCAGCCAAGTCGGGACCTCTGAGGGAGGGTATGAGCAGTTCTTC.

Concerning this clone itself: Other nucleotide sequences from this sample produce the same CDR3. CDR3 nucleotides: TGCAGCGTTCACCCGGGGGGCACTGAAGCTTTCTTT. Its translation is CSVHPGGTEAFF. The chain combines TRBV29-1 with TRBJ1-1; D perhaps matches TRBD1 (5 bases). The CDR3 is made up of 12 amino acids. Between the trimmed V and J ends, which lost 5 bases and 4 bases, there was a span of 11 bases. Per the germline V gene, CDR1 is SQVTM and CDR2 is ANQGSEA.

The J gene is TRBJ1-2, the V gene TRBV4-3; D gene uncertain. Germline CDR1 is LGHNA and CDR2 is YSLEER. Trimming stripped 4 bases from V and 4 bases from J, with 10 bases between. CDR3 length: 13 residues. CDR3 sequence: CASSPLGGYGYTF. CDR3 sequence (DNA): TGCGCCAGCAGCCCTTTGGGCGGCTATGGCTACACCTTC.

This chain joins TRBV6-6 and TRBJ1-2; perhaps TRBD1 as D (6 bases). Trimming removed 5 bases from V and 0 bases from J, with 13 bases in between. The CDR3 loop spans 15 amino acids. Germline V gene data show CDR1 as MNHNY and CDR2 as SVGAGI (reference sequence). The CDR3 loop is CASSTTGLTNYGYTF. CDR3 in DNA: TGTGCCAGCAGTACGACAGGCCTTACTAACTATGGCTACACCTTC.

In DNA, the CDR3 is TGTGCCAGCAGCGGGACCGGGGGTAGCAATCAGCCCCAGCATTTT. It specifies CASSGTGGSNQPQHF. This rearrangement joins TRBV7-8 to TRBJ1-5; D is possibly TRBD1 (5 bases). This CDR3 has 15 amino acids. V shed 5 bases and J shed 0 bases, with 11 bases lying between them. CDR1 and CDR2 (germline): SGHVS, FQNEAQ.

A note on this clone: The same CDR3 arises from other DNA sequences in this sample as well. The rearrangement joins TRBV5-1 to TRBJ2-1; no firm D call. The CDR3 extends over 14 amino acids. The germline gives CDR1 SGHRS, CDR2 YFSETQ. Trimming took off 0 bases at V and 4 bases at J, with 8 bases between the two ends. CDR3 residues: CASSLGDPYNEQFF. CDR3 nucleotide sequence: TGCGCCAGCAGCTTGGGTGATCCATACAATGAGCAGTTCTTC.

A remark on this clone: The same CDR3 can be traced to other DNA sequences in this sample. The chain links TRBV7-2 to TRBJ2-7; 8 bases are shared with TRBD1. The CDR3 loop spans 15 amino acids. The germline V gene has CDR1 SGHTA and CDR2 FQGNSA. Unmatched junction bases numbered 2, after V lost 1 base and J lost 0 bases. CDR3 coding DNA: TGTGCCAGCAGCTTAGGGACAGGGAGCTCCTACGAGCAGTACTTC. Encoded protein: CASSLGTGSSYEQYF.

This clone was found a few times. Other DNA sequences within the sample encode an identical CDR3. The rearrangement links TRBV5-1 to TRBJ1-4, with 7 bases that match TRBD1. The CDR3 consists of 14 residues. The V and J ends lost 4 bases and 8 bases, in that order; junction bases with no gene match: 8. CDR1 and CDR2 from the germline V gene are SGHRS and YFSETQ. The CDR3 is CASSLDREGEKLFF. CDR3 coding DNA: TGCGCCAGCAGCCTCGACAGGGAAGGAGAAAAACTGTTTTTT.

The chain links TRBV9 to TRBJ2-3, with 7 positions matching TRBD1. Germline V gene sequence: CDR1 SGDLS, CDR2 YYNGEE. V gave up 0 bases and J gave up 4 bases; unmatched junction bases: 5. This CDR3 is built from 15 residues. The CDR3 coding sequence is TGTGCCAGCAGCGTAGGGTTCCAGGGGGCAGATACGCAGTATTTT. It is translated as CASSVGFQGADTQYF.

The CDR3 loop is CASSPNYSYEQYF. As DNA, the CDR3 is TGTGCCAGCTCTCCGAACTACTCCTACGAGCAGTACTTC. The V and J genes are TRBV13 and TRBJ2-7; D is unclear. The germline V and J ends were trimmed by 8 bases and 0 bases, with 11 bases remaining between them. This CDR3 spans 13 amino acids. The germline gives CDR1 PRHDT, CDR2 FYEKMQ (reference sequence).

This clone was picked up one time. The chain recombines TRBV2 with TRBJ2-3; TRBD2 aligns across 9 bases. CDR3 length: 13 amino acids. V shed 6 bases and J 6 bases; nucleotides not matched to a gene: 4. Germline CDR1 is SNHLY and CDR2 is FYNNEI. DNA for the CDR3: TGTGCCAGCAGACCCGGACTAGCGGATACGCAGTATTTT. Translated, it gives CASRPGLADTQYF.

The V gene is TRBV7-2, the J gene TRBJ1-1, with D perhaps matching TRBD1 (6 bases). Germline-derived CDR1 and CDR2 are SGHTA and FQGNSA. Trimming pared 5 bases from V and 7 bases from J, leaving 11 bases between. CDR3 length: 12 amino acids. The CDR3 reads CASSPRTVEAFF. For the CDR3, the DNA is TGTGCCAGCAGCCCCCGGACAGTTGAAGCTTTCTTT.

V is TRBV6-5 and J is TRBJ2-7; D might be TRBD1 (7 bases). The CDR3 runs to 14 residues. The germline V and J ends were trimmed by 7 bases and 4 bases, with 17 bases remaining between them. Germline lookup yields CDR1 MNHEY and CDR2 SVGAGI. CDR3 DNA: TGTGCCAGCAATAGACAGGGAGGTCTTTACGAGCAGTACTTC. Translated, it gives CASNRQGGLYEQYF.